Sequencing of this T cell receptor beta chain was carried out in a study of T-cell reconstitution after alpha-beta-depleted transplantation in children. TCRbeta library construction was performed incorporating unique molecular identifiers. TCRdb passed the PCR reads through MiXCR, listing each CDR3 protein once. The table has approximately 390,000 distinct CDR3 sequences, approximately 10% seen once. This clonotype was picked up a small number of times. This clonotype was obtained from a human donor who donated a stem cell graft to a child with acute myeloid leukemia. The input for sequencing was PBMCs from the stem cell graft donor, taken from the stem cell graft.

The CDR3 reads CSARVDRDEQYF. The CDR3 bases are TGCAGTGCTAGAGTTGACAGGGACGAGCAGTACTTC. The chain combines TRBV20-1 with TRBJ2-7, with 7 bases aligning to TRBD1. V lost 1 base to trimming and J lost 5 bases; unmatched junction nucleotides: 2. The CDR3 is 12 residues long. In germline, CDR1 is DFQATT, CDR2 SNEGSKA (reference sequence).